This is a list of T cell receptor beta chains from one sample in a study of cytotoxic CD8 clonotypes in ibrutinib-treated CLL. Assay used: immunoSEQ multiplex PCR; TCRdb lists only in-frame clones, some missing. This repertoire shows tens of thousands of clones, approximately 69% found once; its top ten account for about a quarter. The sample consisted of PBMCs, taken before ibrutinib treatment. All receptors derive from a human donor with chronic lymphocytic leukemia. Each CDR3 is given with its conserved first and last residue. The order of the fields is clone size, V gene, J gene, CDR3 length, D gene, CDR3 protein, CDR3 DNA. A D gene is named only where the DNA matches it firmly. Part of the rows lack a size; the others show once, few, many or a class for expanded clones.

NA	TRBV4-1	TRBJ2-1	15	TRBD1	CASSTPGTGHNEQFF	TGCGCCAGCAGCACCCCCGGGACAGGACACAATGAGCAGTTCTTC
NA	TRBV28	TRBJ1-3	15	TRBD1	CASRSDRVPGNTIYF	TGTGCCAGCAGATCGGACAGGGTCCCTGGAAACACCATATATTTT
NA	TRBV6-5	TRBJ1-5	15	TRBD1	CASSIRTGSNQPQHF	TGTGCCAGCAGTATCAGGACAGGTAGCAATCAGCCCCAGCATTTT
NA	TRBV6-5	TRBJ2-1	16	TRBD2	CASSYSSSGTYNEQFF	TGTGCCAGCAGTTACTCCTCTAGCGGGACATACAATGAGCAGTTCTTC
NA	TRBV7-3	TRBJ2-1	15	TRBD2	CASSLSGGHYNEQFF	TGTGCCAGCAGCTTATCGGGAGGCCACTACAATGAGCAGTTCTTC
NA	TRBV19	TRBJ2-4	16	NA	CASMGSSTLAKNIQYF	TGTGCCAGTATGGGGTCGAGTACCCTAGCCAAAAACATTCAGTACTTC
few	TRBV2	TRBJ1-4	15	TRBD1	CASSDAQGAREKLFF	TGTGCCAGCAGTGATGCCCAGGGGGCGAGGGAAAAACTGTTTTTT
NA	TRBV7-4	TRBJ2-7	15	TRBD2	CASSLGGSGTYEQYF	TGTGCCAGCAGCTTAGGCGGGAGCGGGACCTACGAGCAGTACTTC
NA	TRBV10-2	TRBJ2-7	13	NA	CASRSGHTYEQYF	TGCGCCAGCAGGAGCGGGCATACCTACGAGCAGTACTTC
once	TRBV28	TRBJ2-7	15	NA	CASSTDRLSSYEQYF	TGTGCCAGCAGTACCGACAGGTTGAGCTCCTACGAGCAGTACTTC
NA	TRBV28	TRBJ2-3	15	TRBD2	CASSPAAGGTDTQYF	TGTGCCAGCAGTCCGGCGGCGGGAGGGACAGATACGCAGTATTTT
once	TRBV5-1	TRBJ2-3	15	NA	CASRGEVLGGDTQYF	TGCGCCAGCAGAGGAGAGGTCCTGGGGGGAGATACGCAGTATTTT
NA	TRBV18	TRBJ1-2	14	NA	CASSIRPGSDGYTF	TGTGCCAGCTCAATCCGACCAGGGTCAGATGGCTACACCTTC
few	TRBV4-2	TRBJ2-7	16	TRBD1	CASSQEDRVHSYEQYF	TGTGCCAGCAGCCAAGAGGACAGGGTCCACTCCTACGAGCAGTACTTC
few	TRBV2	TRBJ2-2	14	NA	CASSELANTGELFF	TGTGCCAGCAGTGAATTAGCGAACACCGGGGAGCTGTTTTTT
NA	TRBV27	TRBJ1-5	14	TRBD1	CASSHGQGNQPQHF	TGTGCCAGCAGTCACGGACAGGGCAATCAGCCCCAGCATTTT
NA	TRBV28	TRBJ2-4	14	NA	CASSFSRAKNIQYF	TGTGCCAGCAGTTTTTCTAGAGCCAAAAACATTCAGTACTTC
NA	TRBV7-3	TRBJ2-1	15	TRBD2	CASSLTAGRDNEQFF	TGTGCCAGCAGCTTAACGGCAGGGAGGGACAATGAGCAGTTCTTC
NA	TRBV30	TRBJ1-2	14	NA	CAWTGRRRGDGYTF	TGTGCCTGGACAGGCCGAAGACGGGGCGATGGCTACACCTTC
NA	TRBV5-5	TRBJ2-2	14	NA	CASSLYGDTGELFF	TGTGCCAGCAGCTTGTACGGAGACACCGGGGAGCTGTTTTTT
NA	TRBV20-1	TRBJ2-5	11	NA	CSARSGETQYF	TGCAGTGCTAGGTCGGGTGAGACCCAGTACTTC
NA	TRBV9	TRBJ2-3	15	NA	CASSVEGVRTDTQYF	TGTGCCAGCAGCGTAGAAGGAGTCCGTACAGATACGCAGTATTTT
once	TRBV5-6	TRBJ2-7	14	TRBD2	CASNRPGLAGEQYF	TGTGCCAGCAACCGACCTGGACTAGCGGGCGAGCAGTACTTC
few	TRBV2	TRBJ2-7	14	TRBD1	CASRQTGTVYEQYF	TGTGCCAGCAGACAAACCGGGACAGTTTACGAGCAGTACTTC
NA	TRBV5-4	TRBJ2-5	14	NA	CASSLGGYQETQYF	TGTGCCAGCAGCTTAGGGGGGTACCAAGAGACCCAGTACTTC
NA	TRBV5-1	TRBJ2-7	14	TRBD1	CASSLGDRGREQYF	TGCGCCAGCAGCTTGGGGGACAGGGGGCGGGAGCAGTACTTC
few	TRBV28	TRBJ1-5	16	NA	CASSLRGQGRRQPQHF	TGTGCCAGCAGTTTACGGGGGCAGGGGCGACGGCAGCCCCAGCATTTT
once	TRBV30	TRBJ2-3	19	NA	CAWSPWDGKRTTSTDTQYF	TGTGCCTGGAGTCCGTGGGACGGCAAGAGGACCACTAGCACAGATACGCAGTATTTT
once	TRBV9	TRBJ2-5	19	TRBD2	CASSVGLAGGRGSQETQYF	TGTGCCAGCAGCGTAGGACTAGCGGGAGGGCGAGGATCTCAAGAGACCCAGTACTTC
NA	TRBV5-1	TRBJ1-2	14	NA	CASSLPGTNYGCTF	TGCGCCAGCAGCTTGCCAGGGACTAACTATGGCTGCACCTTC
NA	TRBV18	TRBJ2-7	14	NA	CASSPHRDLSEQYF	TGTGCCAGCTCACCACACAGGGACCTTTCCGAGCAGTACTTC
NA	TRBV5-4	TRBJ1-5	14	NA	CASSLGGRDQPQHF	TGTGCCAGCAGCTTGGGGGGTAGGGATCAGCCCCAGCATTTT
NA	TRBV9	TRBJ2-3	14	NA	CASSLSGSTDTQYF	TGTGCCAGCAGCCTTAGCGGAAGCACAGATACGCAGTATTTT
NA	TRBV5-1	TRBJ2-6	16	NA	CASSLVGSTGANVLTF	TGCGCCAGCAGCTTGGTCGGGAGCACTGGGGCCAACGTCCTGACTTTC
NA	TRBV4-2	TRBJ2-7	15	TRBD1	CASSQEDRAHYEQYF	TGTGCCAGCAGCCAAGAGGACAGGGCACACTACGAGCAGTACTTC
NA	TRBV27	TRBJ2-3	14	TRBD1	CASSIGQGLDTQYF	TGTGCCAGCAGCATAGGACAGGGTCTGGATACGCAGTATTTT
NA	TRBV6-6	TRBJ1-1	16	NA	CASSLSRSLRDPEAFF	TGTGCCAGCAGTCTATCGAGGTCGTTGCGGGACCCTGAAGCTTTCTTT
NA	TRBV6-6	TRBJ2-2	15	NA	CASSPGRANTGELFF	TGTGCCAGCAGTCCCGGGAGAGCGAACACCGGGGAGCTGTTTTTT
once	TRBV5-4	TRBJ2-6	15	NA	CASSWEISGANVLTF	TGTGCCAGCAGCTGGGAGATCTCTGGGGCCAACGTCCTGACTTTC
NA	TRBV5-1	TRBJ2-7	14	NA	CASSLAGTTYEQYF	TGCGCCAGCAGCTTGGCGGGCACAACCTACGAGCAGTACTTC
NA	TRBV7-2	TRBJ1-2	13	TRBD1	CASGAGGHYGYTF	TGTGCCAGCGGGGCAGGGGGCCACTATGGCTACACCTTC
NA	TRBV19	TRBJ2-2	14	NA	CASSIARNTGELFF	TGTGCCAGTAGTATCGCCAGGAACACCGGGGAGCTGTTTTTT
NA	TRBV4-2	TRBJ2-1	14	TRBD2	CASSRTSGSTEQFF	TGTGCCAGCAGCCGAACTAGCGGGAGTACTGAGCAGTTCTTC
few	TRBV30	TRBJ1-6	14	NA	CAWSVGRDNSPLHF	TGTGCCTGGAGTGTAGGCAGGGATAATTCACCCCTCCACTTT
few	TRBV19	TRBJ2-1	15	NA	CASSLGAGGYNEQFF	TGTGCCAGTAGCCTAGGGGCAGGGGGGTACAATGAGCAGTTCTTC
NA	TRBV11-1	TRBJ2-2	15	TRBD1	CASRAGTGGTGELFF	TGTGCCAGCAGGGCCGGGACAGGGGGCACCGGGGAGCTGTTTTTT
once	TRBV4-1	TRBJ2-5	20	TRBD2	CASSQRFYAGLAGSQETQYF	TGCGCCAGCAGCCAAAGGTTCTACGCTGGACTAGCGGGATCTCAAGAGACCCAGTACTTC